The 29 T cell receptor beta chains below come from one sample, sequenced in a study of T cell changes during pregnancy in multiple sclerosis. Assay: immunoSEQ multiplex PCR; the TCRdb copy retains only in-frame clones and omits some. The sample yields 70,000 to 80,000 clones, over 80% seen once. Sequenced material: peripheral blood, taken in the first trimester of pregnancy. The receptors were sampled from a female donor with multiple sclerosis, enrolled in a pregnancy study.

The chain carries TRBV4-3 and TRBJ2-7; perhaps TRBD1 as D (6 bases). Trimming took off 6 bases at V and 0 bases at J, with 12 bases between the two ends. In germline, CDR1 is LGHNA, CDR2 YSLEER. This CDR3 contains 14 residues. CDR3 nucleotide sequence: TGCGCCAGCAGTCCCGGGACATACTCCTACGAGCAGTACTTC. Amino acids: CASSPGTYSYEQYF.

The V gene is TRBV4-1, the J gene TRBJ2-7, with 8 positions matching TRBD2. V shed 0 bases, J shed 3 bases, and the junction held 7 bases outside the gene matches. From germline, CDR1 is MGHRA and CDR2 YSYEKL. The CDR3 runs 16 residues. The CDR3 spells CASSQERRGGLYEQYF. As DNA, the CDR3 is TGCGCCAGCAGCCAAGAACGACGGGGGGGCCTCTACGAGCAGTACTTC.

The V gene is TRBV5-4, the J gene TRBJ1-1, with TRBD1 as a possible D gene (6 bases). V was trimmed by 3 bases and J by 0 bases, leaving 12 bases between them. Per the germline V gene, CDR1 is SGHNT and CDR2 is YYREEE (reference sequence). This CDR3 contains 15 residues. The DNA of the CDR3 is TGTGCCAGCAGCTCTCGACAGGCCATGAACACTGAAGCTTTCTTT. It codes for CASSSRQAMNTEAFF.

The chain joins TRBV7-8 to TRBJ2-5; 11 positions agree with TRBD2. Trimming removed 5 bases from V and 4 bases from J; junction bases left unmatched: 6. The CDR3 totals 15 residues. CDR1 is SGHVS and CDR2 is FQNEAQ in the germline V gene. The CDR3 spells CASSPKGTSGETQYF. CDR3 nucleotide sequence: TGTGCCAGCAGCCCTAAGGGGACTAGCGGAGAGACCCAGTACTTC.

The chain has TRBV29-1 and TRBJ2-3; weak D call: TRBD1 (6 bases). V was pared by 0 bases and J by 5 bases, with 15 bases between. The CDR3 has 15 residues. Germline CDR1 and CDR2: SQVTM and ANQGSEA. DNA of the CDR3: TGCAGCGTTGAAGATCATGGCACAGGGAGAGATACGCAGTATTTT. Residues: CSVEDHGTGRDTQYF.

The CDR3 DNA sequence: TGTGCCAGCAGCGCGATGACAGGGGGCCGTACAGATACGCAGTATTTT. It encodes CASSAMTGGRTDTQYF. The genes are TRBV7-6 and TRBJ2-3, with 10 bases aligning to TRBD1. In germline, CDR1 is SGHVS, CDR2 FNYEAQ. This CDR3 comprises 16 residues. Unmatched junction bases numbered 8, after V lost 5 bases and J lost 3 bases.

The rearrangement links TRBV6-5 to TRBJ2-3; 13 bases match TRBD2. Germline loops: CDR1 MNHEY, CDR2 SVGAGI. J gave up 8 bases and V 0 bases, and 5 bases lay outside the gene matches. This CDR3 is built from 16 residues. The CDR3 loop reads CASSYSRTSGGGTQYF. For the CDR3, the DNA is TGTGCCAGCAGTTACTCTAGGACTAGCGGGGGTGGTACGCAGTATTTT.

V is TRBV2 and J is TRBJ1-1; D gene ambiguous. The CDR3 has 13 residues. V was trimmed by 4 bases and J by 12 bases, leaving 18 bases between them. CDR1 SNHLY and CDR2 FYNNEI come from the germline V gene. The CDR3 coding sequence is TGTGCCAGCAGTGCACGTCTACTACCAGAAACTTTCTTT. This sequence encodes CASSARLLPETFF. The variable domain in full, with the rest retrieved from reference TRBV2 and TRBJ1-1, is EPEVTQTPSHQVTQMGQEVILRCVPISNHLYFYWYRQILGQKVEFLVSFYNNEISEKSEIFDDQFSVERPDGSNFTLKIRSTKLEDSAMYFCASSARLLPETFFGQGTRLTVV.

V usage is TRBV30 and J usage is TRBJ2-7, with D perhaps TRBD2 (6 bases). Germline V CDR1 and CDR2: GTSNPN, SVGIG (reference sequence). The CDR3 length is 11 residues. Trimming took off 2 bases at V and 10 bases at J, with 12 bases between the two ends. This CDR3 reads CAWSRGTFQYF. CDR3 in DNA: TGTGCCTGGAGTCGCGGGACTTTCCAGTACTTC.

The CDR3 nucleotides read TGCGCCAGCAGCTCGGACAGTTCCAAGTATACGCAGTATTTT. Its translation is CASSSDSSKYTQYF. The chain couples TRBV5-1 to TRBJ2-3; a possible D gene is TRBD1 (6 bases). Germline V gene data show CDR1 as SGHRS and CDR2 as YFSETQ. The CDR3 is made up of 14 amino acids. Trimming cost V 3 bases and J 7 bases, with 15 bases left between them.

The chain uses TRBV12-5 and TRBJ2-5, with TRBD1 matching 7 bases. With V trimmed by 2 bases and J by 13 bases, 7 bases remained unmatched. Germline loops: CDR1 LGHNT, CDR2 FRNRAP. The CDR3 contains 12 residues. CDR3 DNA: TGTGCTAGTGGTTTGCGCAGGGACAGCTGGTACTTC. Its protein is CASGLRRDSWYF.

The CDR3 sequence: CASHMLTSAFTDTQYF. The DNA of the CDR3 is TGTGCCAGCCATATGCTGACTAGCGCCTTCACAGATACGCAGTATTTT. The rearrangement joins TRBV27 to TRBJ2-3; 8 bases line up with TRBD2. The CDR3 contains 16 residues. Looked up from germline, CDR1 is MNHEY and CDR2 is SMNVEV (reference sequence). The V gene end was trimmed by 8 bases and the J gene end by 2 bases; junction bases not matched to a gene: 12.

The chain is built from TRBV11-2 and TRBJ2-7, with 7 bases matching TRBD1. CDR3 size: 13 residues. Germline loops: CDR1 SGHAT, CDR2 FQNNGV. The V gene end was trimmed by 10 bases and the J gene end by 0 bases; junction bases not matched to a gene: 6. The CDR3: CATATGSSYEQYF. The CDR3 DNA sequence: TGTGCCACCGCGACAGGGAGCTCCTACGAGCAGTACTTC.

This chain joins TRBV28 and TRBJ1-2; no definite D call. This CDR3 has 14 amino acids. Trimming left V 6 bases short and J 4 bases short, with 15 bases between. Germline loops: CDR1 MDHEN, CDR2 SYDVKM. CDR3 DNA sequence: TGTGCCAGCAGCTTGGCCGGGGTTTTCTATGGCTACACCTTC. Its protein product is CASSLAGVFYGYTF.

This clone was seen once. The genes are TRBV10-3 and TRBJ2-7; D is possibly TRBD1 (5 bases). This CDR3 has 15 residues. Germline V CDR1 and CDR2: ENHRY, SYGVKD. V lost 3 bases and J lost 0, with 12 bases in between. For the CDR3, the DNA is TGTGCCATCAGTGATTCGAAGGGGCTCTCCTACGAGCAGTACTTC. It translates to CAISDSKGLSYEQYF.

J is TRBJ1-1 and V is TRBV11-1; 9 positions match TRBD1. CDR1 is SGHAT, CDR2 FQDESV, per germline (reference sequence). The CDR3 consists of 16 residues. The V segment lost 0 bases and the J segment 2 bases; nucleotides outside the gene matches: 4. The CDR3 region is CASSLAVQGANTEAFF. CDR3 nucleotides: TGTGCCAGCAGCTTAGCTGTACAGGGGGCAAACACTGAAGCTTTCTTT.

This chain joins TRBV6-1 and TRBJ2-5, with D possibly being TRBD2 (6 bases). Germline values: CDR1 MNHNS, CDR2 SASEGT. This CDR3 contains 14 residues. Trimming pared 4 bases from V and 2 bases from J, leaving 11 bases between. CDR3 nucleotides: TGTGCCAGCAGTGCCGCGGGGCCGCAAGAGACCCAGTACTTC. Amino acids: CASSAAGPQETQYF.

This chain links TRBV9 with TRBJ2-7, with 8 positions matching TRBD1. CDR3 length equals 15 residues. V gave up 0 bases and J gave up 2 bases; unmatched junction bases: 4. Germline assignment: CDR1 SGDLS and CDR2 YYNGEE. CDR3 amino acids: CASSVAGGTAYEQYF. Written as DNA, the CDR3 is TGTGCCAGCAGCGTAGCAGGGGGCACCGCCTACGAGCAGTACTTC.

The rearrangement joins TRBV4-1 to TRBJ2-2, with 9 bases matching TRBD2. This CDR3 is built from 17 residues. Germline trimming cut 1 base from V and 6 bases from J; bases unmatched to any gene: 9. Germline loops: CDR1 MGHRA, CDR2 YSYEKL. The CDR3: CASSQVGAGGRAGELFF. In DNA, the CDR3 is TGCGCCAGCAGCCAAGTCGGAGCGGGAGGTAGGGCCGGGGAGCTGTTTTTT.

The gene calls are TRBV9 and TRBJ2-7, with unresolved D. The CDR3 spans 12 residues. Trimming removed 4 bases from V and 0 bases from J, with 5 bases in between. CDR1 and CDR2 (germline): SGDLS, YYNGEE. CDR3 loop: CASSFSSYEQYF. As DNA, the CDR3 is TGTGCCAGCAGCTTTAGCTCCTACGAGCAGTACTTC. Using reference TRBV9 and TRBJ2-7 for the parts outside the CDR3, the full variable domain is DSGVTQTPKHLITATGQRVTLRCSPRSGDLSVYWYQQSLDQGLQFLIQYYNGEERAKGNILERFSAQQFPDLHSELNLSSLELGDSALYFCASSFSSYEQYFGPGTRLTVT.

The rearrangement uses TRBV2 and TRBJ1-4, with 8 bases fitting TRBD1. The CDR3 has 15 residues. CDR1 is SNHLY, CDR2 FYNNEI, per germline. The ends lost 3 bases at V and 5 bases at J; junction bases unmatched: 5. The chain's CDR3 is CASSDAGQANEKLFF. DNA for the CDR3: TGTGCCAGCAGTGACGCGGGACAGGCGAATGAAAAACTGTTTTTT.

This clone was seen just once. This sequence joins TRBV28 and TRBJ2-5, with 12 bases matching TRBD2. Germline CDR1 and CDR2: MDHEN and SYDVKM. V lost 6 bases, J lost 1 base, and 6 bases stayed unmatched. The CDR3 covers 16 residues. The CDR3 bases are TGTGCCAGCAGGTCCCTGACTAGCGGGGGCCAAGAGACCCAGTACTTC. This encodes CASRSLTSGGQETQYF.

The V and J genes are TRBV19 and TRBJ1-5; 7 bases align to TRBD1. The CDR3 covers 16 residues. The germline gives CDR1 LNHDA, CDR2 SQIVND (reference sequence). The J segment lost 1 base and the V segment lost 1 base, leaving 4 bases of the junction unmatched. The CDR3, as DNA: TGTGCCAGTAGTATAGTAGAGGGGGCCAGCAATCAGCCCCAGCATTTT. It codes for CASSIVEGASNQPQHF.

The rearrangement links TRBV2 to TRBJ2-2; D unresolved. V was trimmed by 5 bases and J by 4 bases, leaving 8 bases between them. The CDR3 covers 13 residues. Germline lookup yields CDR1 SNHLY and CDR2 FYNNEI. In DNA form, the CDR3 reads TGTGCCAGCAGTTCAATTCCCACCGGGGAGCTGTTTTTT. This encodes CASSSIPTGELFF.

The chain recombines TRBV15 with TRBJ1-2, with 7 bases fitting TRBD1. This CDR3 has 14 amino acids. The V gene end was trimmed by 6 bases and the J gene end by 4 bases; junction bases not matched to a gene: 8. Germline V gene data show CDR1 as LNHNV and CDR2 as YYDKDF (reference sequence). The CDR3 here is CATSQYRGSYGYTF. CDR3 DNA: TGTGCCACCAGTCAATACAGGGGAAGCTATGGCTACACCTTC.

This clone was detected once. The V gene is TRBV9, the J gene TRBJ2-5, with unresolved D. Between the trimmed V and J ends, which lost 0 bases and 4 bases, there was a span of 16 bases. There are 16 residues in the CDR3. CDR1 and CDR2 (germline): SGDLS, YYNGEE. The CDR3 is CASSVAEVGLIETQYF. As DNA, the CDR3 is TGTGCCAGCAGCGTAGCCGAGGTGGGTTTGATAGAGACCCAGTACTTC.

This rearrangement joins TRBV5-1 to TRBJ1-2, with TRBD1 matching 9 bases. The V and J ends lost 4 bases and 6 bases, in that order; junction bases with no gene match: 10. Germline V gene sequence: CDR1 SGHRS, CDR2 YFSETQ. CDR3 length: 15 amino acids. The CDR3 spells CASSGGTGLRDGYTF. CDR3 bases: TGCGCCAGCAGCGGCGGGACAGGGTTGAGGGATGGCTACACCTTC.

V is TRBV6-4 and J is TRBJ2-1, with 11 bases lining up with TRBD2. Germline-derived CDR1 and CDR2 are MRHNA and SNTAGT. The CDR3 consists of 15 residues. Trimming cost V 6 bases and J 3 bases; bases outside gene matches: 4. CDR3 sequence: CASSLAGGDYNEQFF. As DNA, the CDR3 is TGTGCCAGCAGCTTAGCGGGAGGGGACTACAATGAGCAGTTCTTC.

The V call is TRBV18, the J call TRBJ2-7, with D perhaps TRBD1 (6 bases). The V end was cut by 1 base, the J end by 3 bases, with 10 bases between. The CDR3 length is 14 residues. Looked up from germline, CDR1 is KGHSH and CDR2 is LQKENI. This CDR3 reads CASSPLGTNYEQYF. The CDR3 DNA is TGTGCCAGCTCACCACTGGGGACAAACTACGAGCAGTACTTC.